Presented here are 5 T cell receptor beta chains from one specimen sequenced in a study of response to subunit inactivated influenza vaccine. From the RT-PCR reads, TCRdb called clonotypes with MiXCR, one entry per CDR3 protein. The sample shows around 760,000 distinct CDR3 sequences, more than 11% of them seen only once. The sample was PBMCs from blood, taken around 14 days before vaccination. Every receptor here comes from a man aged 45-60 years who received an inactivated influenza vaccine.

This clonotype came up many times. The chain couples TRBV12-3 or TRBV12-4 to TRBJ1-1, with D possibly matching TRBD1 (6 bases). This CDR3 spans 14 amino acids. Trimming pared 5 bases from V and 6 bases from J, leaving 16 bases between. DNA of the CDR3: TGTGCCAGCAGTAGACAGGTGGGGATCGCTGAAGCTTTCTTT. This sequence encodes CASSRQVGIAEAFF.

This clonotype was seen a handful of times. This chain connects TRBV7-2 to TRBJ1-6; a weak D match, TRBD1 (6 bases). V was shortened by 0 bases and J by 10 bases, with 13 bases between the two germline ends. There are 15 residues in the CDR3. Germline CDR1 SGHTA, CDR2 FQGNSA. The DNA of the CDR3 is TGTGCCAGCAGCTTAGCGTCAGGGGTAGAATCACCCCTCCACTTT. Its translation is CASSLASGVESPLHF.

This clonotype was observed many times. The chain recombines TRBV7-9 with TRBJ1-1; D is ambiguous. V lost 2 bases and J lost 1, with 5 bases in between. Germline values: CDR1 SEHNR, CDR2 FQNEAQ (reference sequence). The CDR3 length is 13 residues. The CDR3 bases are TGTGCCAGCAGCTTATTCGAGAACACTGAAGCTTTCTTT. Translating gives CASSLFENTEAFF.

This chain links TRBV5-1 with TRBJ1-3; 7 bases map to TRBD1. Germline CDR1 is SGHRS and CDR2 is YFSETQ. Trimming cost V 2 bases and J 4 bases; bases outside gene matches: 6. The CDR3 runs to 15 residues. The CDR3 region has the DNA TGCGCCAGCAGCTTAACTACAGGGGCAGGAAACACCATATATTTT. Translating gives CASSLTTGAGNTIYF.

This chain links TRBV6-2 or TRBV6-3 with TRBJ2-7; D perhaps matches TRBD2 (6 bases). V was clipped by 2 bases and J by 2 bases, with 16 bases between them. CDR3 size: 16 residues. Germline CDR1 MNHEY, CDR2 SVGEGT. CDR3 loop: CASSYRAGTGAYEQYF. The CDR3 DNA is TGTGCCAGCAGTTACCGGGCCGGGACGGGAGCCTACGAGCAGTACTTC.